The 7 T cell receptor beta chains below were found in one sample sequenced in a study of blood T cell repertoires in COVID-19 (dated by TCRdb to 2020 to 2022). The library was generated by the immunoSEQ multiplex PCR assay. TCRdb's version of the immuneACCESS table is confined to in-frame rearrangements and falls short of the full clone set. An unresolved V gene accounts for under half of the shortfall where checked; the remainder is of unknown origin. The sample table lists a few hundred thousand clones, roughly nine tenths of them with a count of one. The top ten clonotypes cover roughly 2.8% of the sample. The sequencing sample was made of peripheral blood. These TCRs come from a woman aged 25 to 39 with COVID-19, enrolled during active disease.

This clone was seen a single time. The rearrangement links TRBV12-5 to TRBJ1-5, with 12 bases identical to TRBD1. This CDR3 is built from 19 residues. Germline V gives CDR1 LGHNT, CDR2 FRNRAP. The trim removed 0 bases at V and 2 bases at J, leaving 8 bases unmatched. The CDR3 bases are TGTGCTAGTGGTTTGGTATACGGGACAGGGGGCGCGGGCAATCAGCCCCAGCATTTT. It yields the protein CASGLVYGTGGAGNQPQHF. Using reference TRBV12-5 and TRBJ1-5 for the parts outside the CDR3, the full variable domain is DARVTQTPRHKVTEMGQEVTMRCQPILGHNTVFWYRQTMMQGLELLAYFRNRAPLDDSGMPKDRFSAEMPDATLATLKIQPSEPRDSAVYFCASGLVYGTGGAGNQPQHFGDGTRLSIL.

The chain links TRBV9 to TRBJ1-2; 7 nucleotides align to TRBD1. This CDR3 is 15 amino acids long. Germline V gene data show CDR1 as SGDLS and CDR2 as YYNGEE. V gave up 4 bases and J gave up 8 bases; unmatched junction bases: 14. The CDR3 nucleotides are TGTGCCAGCAGCCCTAGTACAGGGGCCGTAGACGGCTACACCTTC. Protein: CASSPSTGAVDGYTF.

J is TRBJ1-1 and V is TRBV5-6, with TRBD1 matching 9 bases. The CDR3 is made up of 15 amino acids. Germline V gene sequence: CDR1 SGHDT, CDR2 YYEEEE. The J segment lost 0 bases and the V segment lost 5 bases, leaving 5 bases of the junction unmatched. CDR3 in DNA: TGTGCCAGCAGTCCCCGGACAGGGGTGAACACTGAAGCTTTCTTT. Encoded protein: CASSPRTGVNTEAFF.

The CDR3 DNA reads TGCAGCGTGGGACTAGCGTCGAACACCGGGGAGCTGTTTTTT. Its translation is CSVGLASNTGELFF. The rearrangement joins TRBV29-1 to TRBJ2-2, with 10 positions matching TRBD2. Germline CDR1 is SQVTM and CDR2 is ANQGSEA. The length of the CDR3 is 14 residues. V was pared by 6 bases and J by 0 bases, with 1 base of the junction left unmatched.

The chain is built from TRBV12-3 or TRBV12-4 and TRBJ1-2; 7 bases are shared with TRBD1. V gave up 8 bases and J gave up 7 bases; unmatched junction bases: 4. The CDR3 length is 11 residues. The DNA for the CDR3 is TGTGCCAGCGGGAACAGGGGTGGCTACACCTTC. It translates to CASGNRGGYTF.

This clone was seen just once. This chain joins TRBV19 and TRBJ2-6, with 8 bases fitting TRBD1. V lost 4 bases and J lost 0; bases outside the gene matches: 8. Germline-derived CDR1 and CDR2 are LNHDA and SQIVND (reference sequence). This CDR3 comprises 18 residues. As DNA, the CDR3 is TGTGCCAGTAGTACCCGGACAGGGCAGGGCTCTGGGGCCAACGTCCTGACTTTC. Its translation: CASSTRTGQGSGANVLTF.

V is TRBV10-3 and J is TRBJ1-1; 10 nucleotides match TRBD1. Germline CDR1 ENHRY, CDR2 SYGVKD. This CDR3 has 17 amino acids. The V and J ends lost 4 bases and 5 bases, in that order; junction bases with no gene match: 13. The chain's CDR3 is CAISVSDPTGGVTEAFF. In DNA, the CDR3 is TGTGCCATCAGTGTTTCGGACCCGACAGGGGGCGTTACTGAAGCTTTCTTT.